The TCR beta chain described here comes from a study of T cell repertoires in cytomegalovirus infection. In the study overall: Public signatures in TCR beta pointed to CMV infection and matching HLA type. Study results and caveats: Cumulative frequency (of public TCR beta family members) identified carriers of CMV plus the relevant HLA. Within the response measured ex vivo, HLA-C-restricted CMV-specific TCR beta clonotypes were dominant.

TCRdb processed the reads anew with MiXCR; each CDR3 protein has one entry. This table holds about 680,000 distinct CDR3 sequences, roughly 24% found once. For this clonotype: Its matching antigen is unknown.

Material for sequencing was CD8+ T cells from PBMCs. This clonotype was obtained from a human donor in good health (CMV status not recorded). Some clones in this sample may be carry-over from other donors' samples.

This CDR3 is CASSPPAGTGELFF. In DNA, the CDR3 is TGTGCCAGCAGCCCCCCGGCGGGCACCGGGGAGCTGTTTTTT. V gene TRBV11-3 combines with J gene TRBJ2-2; TRBD2 is a possible D gene (5 bases). The CDR3 runs 14 residues. Trimming stripped 5 bases from V and 4 bases from J, with 11 bases between. Looked up from germline, CDR1 is SGHNT and CDR2 is YENEEA.